A single sample is the source of the 4 T cell receptor beta chains below, sequenced in a study of blood T cell repertoires in COVID-19. The protocol was immunoSEQ multiplex PCR, while the TCRdb copy is restricted to in-frame clones and leaves out a portion. The repertoire holds more than 60,000 clones, with under 95% as singletons. Sequencing was done on a sample of peripheral blood. The receptors were gathered from a human donor in a cohort sampled during active COVID-19.

This chain uses TRBV7-9 with TRBJ1-1, with TRBD1 matching 7 bases. V shed 5 bases, J shed 3 bases, and the junction held 9 bases outside the gene matches. This CDR3 spans 15 amino acids. CDR1 is SEHNR and CDR2 is FQNEAQ in the germline V gene (reference sequence). This CDR3 is CASSPRDSRYTEAFF. Written as DNA, the CDR3 is TGTGCCAGCAGCCCGCGGGACAGCAGGTACACTGAAGCTTTCTTT.

CDR3 coding DNA: TGTGCCAGCAGCCGGGACAGCTACGAGCAGTACTTC. Its protein product is CASSRDSYEQYF. The J gene is TRBJ2-7, the V gene TRBV5-4; 7 bases line up with TRBD1. Unmatched junction bases numbered 1, after V lost 4 bases and J lost 3 bases. The CDR3 is 12 amino acids. Germline CDR1 SGHNT, CDR2 YYREEE (reference sequence).

This sequence joins TRBV6-5 and TRBJ2-2; TRBD1 might be the D (6 bases). The CDR3 totals 13 residues. Germline V CDR1 and CDR2: MNHEY, SVGAGI. The V end was cut by 6 bases, the J end by 6 bases, with 11 bases between. The CDR3 coding sequence is TGTGCCAGCAGGCCCACAGGGTCCGGGGAGCTGTTTTTT. Protein product: CASRPTGSGELFF.

This chain connects TRBV18 to TRBJ1-4, with D maybe TRBD1 (6 bases). Germline CDR1 reads KGHSH; CDR2 reads LQKENI. This CDR3 is built from 15 residues. Trimming took 1 base from V and 0 from J, leaving 6 bases between them. The CDR3 reads CASSPRTATNEKLFF. CDR3 sequence (DNA): TGTGCCAGCTCACCACGGACAGCAACTAATGAAAAACTGTTTTTT.